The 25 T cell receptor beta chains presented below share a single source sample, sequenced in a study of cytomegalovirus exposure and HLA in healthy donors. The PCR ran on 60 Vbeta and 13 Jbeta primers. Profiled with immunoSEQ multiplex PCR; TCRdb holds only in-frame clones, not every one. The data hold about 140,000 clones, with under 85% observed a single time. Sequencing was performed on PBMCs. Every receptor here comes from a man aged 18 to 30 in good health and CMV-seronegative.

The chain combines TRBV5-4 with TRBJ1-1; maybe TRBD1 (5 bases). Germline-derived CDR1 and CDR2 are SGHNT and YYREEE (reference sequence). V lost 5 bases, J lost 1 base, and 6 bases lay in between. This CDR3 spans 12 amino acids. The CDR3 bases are TGTGCCAGCAGAGGGGAGAACACTGAAGCTTTCTTT. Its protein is CASRGENTEAFF.

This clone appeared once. This chain's CDR3 is CASSLIGTALRETQYF. CDR3 coding DNA: TGTGCCAGCAGTCTAATAGGGACAGCCTTGAGAGAGACCCAGTACTTC. This sequence joins TRBV7-9 and TRBJ2-5; TRBD1 matches at 7 bases. This CDR3 spans 16 amino acids. With 6 bases clipped from V and 4 bases from J, the junction kept 14 bases outside the gene matches. The V gene's germline CDR1 is SEHNR and CDR2 FQNEAQ (reference sequence).

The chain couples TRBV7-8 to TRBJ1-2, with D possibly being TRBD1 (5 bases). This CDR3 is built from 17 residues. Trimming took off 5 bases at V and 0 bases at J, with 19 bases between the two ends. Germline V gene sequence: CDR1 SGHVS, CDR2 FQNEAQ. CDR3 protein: CASSLGLRGGSNYGYTF. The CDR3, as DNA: TGTGCCAGCAGCCTAGGATTGAGGGGAGGTTCTAACTATGGCTACACCTTC.

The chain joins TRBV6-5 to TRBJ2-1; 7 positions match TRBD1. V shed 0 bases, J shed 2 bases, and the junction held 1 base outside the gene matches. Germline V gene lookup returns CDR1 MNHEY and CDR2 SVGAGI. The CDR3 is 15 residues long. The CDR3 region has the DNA TGTGCCAGCAGTTACTCGGACAGGCCCTACAATGAGCAGTTCTTC. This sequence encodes CASSYSDRPYNEQFF.

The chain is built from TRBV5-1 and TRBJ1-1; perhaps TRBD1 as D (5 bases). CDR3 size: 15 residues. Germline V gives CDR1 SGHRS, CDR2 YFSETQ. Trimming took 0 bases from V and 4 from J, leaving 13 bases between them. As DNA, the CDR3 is TGCGCCAGCAGCTTGGCAGGGCCCGGGGGCACTGAAGCTTTCTTT. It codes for CASSLAGPGGTEAFF.

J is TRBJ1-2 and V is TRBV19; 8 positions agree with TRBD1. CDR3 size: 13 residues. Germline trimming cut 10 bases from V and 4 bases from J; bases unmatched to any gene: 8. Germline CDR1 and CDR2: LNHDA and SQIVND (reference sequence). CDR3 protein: CATLGQAAYGYTF. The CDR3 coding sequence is TGTGCCACCTTGGGACAGGCCGCCTATGGCTACACCTTC.

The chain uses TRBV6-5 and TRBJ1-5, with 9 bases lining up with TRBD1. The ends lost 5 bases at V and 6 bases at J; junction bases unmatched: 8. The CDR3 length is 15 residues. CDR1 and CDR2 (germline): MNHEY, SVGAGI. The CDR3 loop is CASSSLGTGLQPQHF. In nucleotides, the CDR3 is TGTGCCAGCAGTAGCCTCGGGACAGGGCTTCAGCCCCAGCATTTT.

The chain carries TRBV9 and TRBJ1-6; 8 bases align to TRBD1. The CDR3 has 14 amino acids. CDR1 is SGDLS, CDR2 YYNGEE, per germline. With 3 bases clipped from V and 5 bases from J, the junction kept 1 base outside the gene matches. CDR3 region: CASSGGQDNSPLHF. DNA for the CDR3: TGTGCCAGCAGCGGGGGACAGGATAATTCACCCCTCCACTTT.

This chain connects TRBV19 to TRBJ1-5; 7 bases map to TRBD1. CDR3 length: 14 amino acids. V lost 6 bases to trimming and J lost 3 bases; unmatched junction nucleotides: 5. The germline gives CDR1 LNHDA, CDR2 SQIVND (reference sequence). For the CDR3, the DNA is TGTGCCAGTAGCGAACAGGGGCCCAATCAGCCCCAGCATTTT. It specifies CASSEQGPNQPQHF.

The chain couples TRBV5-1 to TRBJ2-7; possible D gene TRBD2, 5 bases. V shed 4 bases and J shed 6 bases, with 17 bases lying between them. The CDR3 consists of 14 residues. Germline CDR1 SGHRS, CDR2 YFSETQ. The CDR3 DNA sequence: TGCGCCAGCAGCGTCACTGCGGGCTCTGGCGAGCAGTACTTC. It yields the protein CASSVTAGSGEQYF.

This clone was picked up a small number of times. The CDR3 reads CASRTGLGTEAFF. The DNA of the CDR3 is TGTGCCAGCAGGACAGGGTTGGGGACTGAAGCTTTCTTT. J is TRBJ1-1 and V is TRBV2, with 7 positions matching TRBD1. The CDR3 runs to 13 residues. Germline CDR1 reads SNHLY; CDR2 reads FYNNEI. Trimming at V came to 6 bases and at J to 5 bases, leaving 6 bases not matched to a gene.

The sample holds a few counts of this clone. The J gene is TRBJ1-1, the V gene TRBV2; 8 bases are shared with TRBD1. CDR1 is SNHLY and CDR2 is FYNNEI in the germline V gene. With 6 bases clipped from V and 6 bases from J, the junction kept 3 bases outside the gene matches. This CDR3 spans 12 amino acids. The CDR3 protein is CASRATGAEAFF. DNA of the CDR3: TGTGCCAGCAGGGCGACAGGGGCTGAAGCTTTCTTT.

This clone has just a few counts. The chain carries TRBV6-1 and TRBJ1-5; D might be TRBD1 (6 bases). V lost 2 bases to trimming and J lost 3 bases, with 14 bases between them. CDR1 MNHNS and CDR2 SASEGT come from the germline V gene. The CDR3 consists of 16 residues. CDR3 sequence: CASSESTGSPNQPQHF. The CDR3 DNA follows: TGTGCCAGCAGTGAATCGACAGGAAGCCCCAATCAGCCCCAGCATTTT.

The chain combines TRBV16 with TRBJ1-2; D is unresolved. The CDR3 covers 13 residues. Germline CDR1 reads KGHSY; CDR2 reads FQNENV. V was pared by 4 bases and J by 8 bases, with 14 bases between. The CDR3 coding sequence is TGTGCCAGCAGCCCGACTCGTGAGCGCGGCTACACCTTC. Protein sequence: CASSPTRERGYTF.

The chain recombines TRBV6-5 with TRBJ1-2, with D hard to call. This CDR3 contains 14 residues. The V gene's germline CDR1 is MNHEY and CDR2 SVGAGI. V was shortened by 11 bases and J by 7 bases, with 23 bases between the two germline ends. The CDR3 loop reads CAVNRREGMGGYTF. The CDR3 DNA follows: TGTGCCGTAAACCGGAGAGAGGGAATGGGTGGCTACACCTTC.

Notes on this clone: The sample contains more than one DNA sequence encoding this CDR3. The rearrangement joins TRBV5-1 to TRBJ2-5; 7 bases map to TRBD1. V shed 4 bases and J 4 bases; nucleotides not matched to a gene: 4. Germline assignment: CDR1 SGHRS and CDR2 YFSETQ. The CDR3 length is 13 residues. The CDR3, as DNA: TGCGCCAGCAGCCCGGACAGGAGAGAGACCCAGTACTTC. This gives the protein CASSPDRRETQYF.

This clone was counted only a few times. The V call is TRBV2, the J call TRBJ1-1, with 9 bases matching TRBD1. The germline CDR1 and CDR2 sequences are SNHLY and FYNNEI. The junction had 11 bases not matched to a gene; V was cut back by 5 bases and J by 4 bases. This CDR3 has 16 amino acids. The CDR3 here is CASSPGTGFEGTEAFF. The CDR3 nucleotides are TGTGCCAGCAGTCCCGGGACAGGGTTCGAGGGCACTGAAGCTTTCTTT.

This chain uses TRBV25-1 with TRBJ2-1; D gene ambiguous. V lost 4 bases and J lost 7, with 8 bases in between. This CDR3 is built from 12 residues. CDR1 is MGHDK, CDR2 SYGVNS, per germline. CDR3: CASSALENEQFF. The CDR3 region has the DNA TGTGCCAGCAGTGCTTTGGAGAATGAGCAGTTCTTC.

In nucleotides, the CDR3 is TGTGCCACCAGCAGCCTGGACACGAACACTGAAGCTTTCTTT. This encodes CATSSLDTNTEAFF. The rearrangement links TRBV15 to TRBJ1-1; D is possibly TRBD1 (5 bases). Deletions cut 3 bases from V and 1 base from J, with 9 bases between. This CDR3 has 14 residues. The V gene's germline CDR1 is LNHNV and CDR2 YYDKDF (reference sequence).

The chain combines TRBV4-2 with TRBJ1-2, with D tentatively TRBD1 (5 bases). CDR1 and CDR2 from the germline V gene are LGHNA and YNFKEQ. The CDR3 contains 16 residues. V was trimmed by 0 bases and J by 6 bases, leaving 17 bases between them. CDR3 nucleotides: TGTGCCAGCAGCCAAGATCAATTCGGAGGGGTCAATGGCTACACCTTC. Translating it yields CASSQDQFGGVNGYTF.

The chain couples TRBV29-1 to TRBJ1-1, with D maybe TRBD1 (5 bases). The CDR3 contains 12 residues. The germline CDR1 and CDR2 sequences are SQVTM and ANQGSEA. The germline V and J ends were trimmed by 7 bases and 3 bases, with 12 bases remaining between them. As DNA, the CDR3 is TGCAGCGGCAGGGCAGGAGACACTGAAGCTTTCTTT. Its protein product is CSGRAGDTEAFF.

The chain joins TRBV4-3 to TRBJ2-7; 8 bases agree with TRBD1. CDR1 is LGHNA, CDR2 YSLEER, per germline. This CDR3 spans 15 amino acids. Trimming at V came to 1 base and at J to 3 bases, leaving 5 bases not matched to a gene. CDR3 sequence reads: CASSQVAGQVYEQYF. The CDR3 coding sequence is TGCGCCAGCAGCCAAGTTGCGGGACAGGTCTACGAGCAGTACTTC.

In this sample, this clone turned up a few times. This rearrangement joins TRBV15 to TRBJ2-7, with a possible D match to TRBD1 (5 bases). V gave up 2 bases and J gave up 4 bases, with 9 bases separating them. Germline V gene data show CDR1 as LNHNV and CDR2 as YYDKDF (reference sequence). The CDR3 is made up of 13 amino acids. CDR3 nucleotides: TGTGCCACCAGCAGATCGTCAGGGTACGAGCAGTACTTC. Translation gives CATSRSSGYEQYF.

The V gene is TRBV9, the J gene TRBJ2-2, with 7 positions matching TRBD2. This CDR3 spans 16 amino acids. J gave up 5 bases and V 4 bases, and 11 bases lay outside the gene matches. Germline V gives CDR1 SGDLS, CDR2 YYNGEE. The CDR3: CASSSEGTGGTGELFF. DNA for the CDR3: TGTGCCAGCAGCTCAGAGGGGACGGGGGGAACCGGGGAGCTGTTTTTT.

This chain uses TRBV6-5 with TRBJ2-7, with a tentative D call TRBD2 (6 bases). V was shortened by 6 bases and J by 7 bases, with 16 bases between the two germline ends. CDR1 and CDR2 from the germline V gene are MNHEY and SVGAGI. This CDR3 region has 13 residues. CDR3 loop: CASSPPGEREQYF. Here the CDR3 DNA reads TGTGCCAGCAGCCCCCCGGGAGAAAGGGAGCAGTACTTC.